The 5 T cell receptor beta chains given below trace back to one sample, sequenced in a study of cytomegalovirus exposure and HLA in healthy donors. With 60 Vbeta and 13 Jbeta primers, the PCR was carried out. Clones were sequenced by immunoSEQ multiplex PCR, and TCRdb holds only the in-frame ones, with some missing. This table has about 110,000 clones, less than 80% appearing once. What was sequenced was PBMCs. Every receptor here comes from a young man in good health and CMV-seropositive.

J is TRBJ2-1 and V is TRBV11-2; 11 bases align to TRBD2. The germline V gene encodes CDR1 SGHAT and CDR2 FQNNGV. The CDR3 is made up of 15 amino acids. J gave up 2 bases and V 6 bases, and 3 bases lay outside the gene matches. The DNA for the CDR3 is TGTGCCAGCAGAACTAGCGGGGGCCCCTACAATGAGCAGTTCTTC. Amino acids: CASRTSGGPYNEQFF.

The chain joins TRBV6-6 to TRBJ1-1; a weak D match, TRBD1 (6 bases). Germline values: CDR1 MNHNY, CDR2 SVGAGI (reference sequence). The V and J ends lost 5 bases and 1 base respectively, with 11 bases between them. The CDR3 is 14 amino acids. The CDR3 reads CASSPDRRNTEAFF. The CDR3 DNA reads TGTGCCAGCAGTCCAGACAGGAGGAACACTGAAGCTTTCTTT.

This sequence joins TRBV5-5 and TRBJ1-2; unclear D gene. Germline V gene lookup returns CDR1 SGHKS and CDR2 YYEKEE (reference sequence). V was shortened by 4 bases and J by 4 bases, with 11 bases between the two germline ends. The CDR3 runs to 13 residues. The CDR3 DNA reads TGTGCCAGCAGCCAGGCCCTTCGCTATGGCTACACCTTC. Translating it yields CASSQALRYGYTF.

This clone was seen more than once but under ten times. The chain uses TRBV28 and TRBJ1-2; 9 nucleotides align to TRBD1. CDR1 and CDR2 (germline): MDHEN, SYDVKM. J gave up 6 bases and V 5 bases, and 7 bases lay outside the gene matches. This CDR3 is built from 14 residues. CDR3 loop: CASSDTGGGNGYTF. The CDR3 nucleotides are TGTGCCAGCAGTGATACAGGGGGCGGGAATGGCTACACCTTC.

The chain links TRBV11-2 to TRBJ1-1; TRBD1 matches 8 bases. The J segment lost 5 bases and the V segment lost 3 bases, leaving 2 bases of the junction unmatched. Germline-derived CDR1 and CDR2 are SGHAT and FQNNGV. The CDR3 length is 13 residues. The CDR3 protein is CASSFQGATEAFF. The CDR3 coding sequence is TGTGCCAGCAGCTTCCAGGGGGCAACTGAAGCTTTCTTT.